The 17 T cell receptor beta chains given below trace back to one sample, sequenced in a study of blood T cell repertoires in COVID-19. Some clones are missing from TCRdb's copy, which holds only in-frame ones; the method was immunoSEQ multiplex PCR. The sample holds under 250,000 clones, 81% seen once. What was sequenced was peripheral blood. The receptors here all came from a woman of 80 years or more with acute or convalescent COVID-19.

The genes are TRBV7-3 and TRBJ1-1, with D tentatively TRBD1 (6 bases). Looked up from germline, CDR1 is SGHTA and CDR2 is FQGTGA. V was cut by 0 bases and J by 1 base, with 9 bases left in between. The CDR3 runs 15 residues. CDR3 sequence (DNA): TGTGCCAGCAGCTTAACTGCGACAGGGAACACTGAAGCTTTCTTT. This sequence encodes CASSLTATGNTEAFF.

This rearrangement joins TRBV5-4 to TRBJ2-7; 12 bases match TRBD2. The CDR3 sequence is 15 residues long. Germline CDR1 SGHNT, CDR2 YYREEE (reference sequence). J gave up 1 base and V 4 bases, and 3 bases lay outside the gene matches. The DNA for the CDR3 is TGTGCCAGCAGCACCGGACTAGCGGGGTCCTACGAGCAGTACTTC. Protein sequence: CASSTGLAGSYEQYF.

The chain has TRBV3-1 (or the pseudogene TRBV3-2) and TRBJ1-5, with D tentatively TRBD1 (6 bases). The CDR3 totals 15 residues. Germline CDR1 and CDR2: LGHDT and YNNKEL (reference sequence). V lost 1 base, J lost 5 bases, and 12 bases lay in between. The CDR3: CASSQGGQGHQPQHF. CDR3 DNA: TGTGCCAGCAGCCAAGGGGGGCAGGGACATCAGCCCCAGCATTTT.

The chain recombines TRBV20-1 with TRBJ2-1; 8 positions agree with TRBD2. CDR3 size: 14 residues. Germline V gene lookup returns CDR1 DFQATT and CDR2 SNEGSKA (reference sequence). V dropped 3 bases and J dropped 4; count of bases not matched to a gene: 5. As DNA, the CDR3 is TGCAGTGCTAGTCGGTCTAGCGGGTACAATGAGCAGTTCTTC. Its protein is CSASRSSGYNEQFF.

A single count supports this clone. CDR3 sequence (DNA): TGTGCCAGCTCCGGGACAGCCTTAAAACGGGCTTTCTTT. It is translated as CASSGTALKRAFF. The rearrangement joins TRBV13 to TRBJ1-1; 7 bases map to TRBD1. Looked up from germline, CDR1 is PRHDT and CDR2 is FYEKMQ (reference sequence). Trimming took 8 bases from V and 11 from J; bases not matched to a gene: 14. The CDR3 runs to 13 residues.

This rearrangement joins TRBV6-5 to TRBJ2-2; D is perhaps TRBD1 (5 bases). Germline CDR1 is MNHEY and CDR2 is SVGAGI. Trimming removed 4 bases from V and 2 bases from J, with 14 bases in between. This CDR3 comprises 16 residues. CDR3 sequence (DNA): TGTGCCAGCAGTTCTCCATCGACAGACAACACCGGGGAGCTGTTTTTT. Protein sequence: CASSSPSTDNTGELFF.

The chain combines TRBV29-1 with TRBJ1-1; 8 bases agree with TRBD1. The CDR3 runs to 13 residues. After removal of 6 bases from V and 1 base from J, the junction contained 4 bases not matched to a gene. Per germline, CDR1 SQVTM and CDR2 ANQGSEA. The CDR3 region is CSVDRVGNTEAFF. CDR3 DNA: TGCAGCGTGGACAGGGTAGGGAACACTGAAGCTTTCTTT.

CDR3 bases: TGTGCCAGCAGCGATAGAGACCAGCGACAGGGGACTTTTGATCAGCCCCAGCATTTT. This sequence encodes CASSDRDQRQGTFDQPQHF. The J gene is TRBJ1-5, the V gene TRBV9; TRBD1 matches 8 bases. The junction had 19 bases not matched to a gene; V was cut back by 3 bases and J by 5 bases. CDR1 SGDLS and CDR2 YYNGEE come from the germline V gene. This CDR3 has 19 residues.

This chain connects TRBV11-3 to TRBJ2-5; TRBD1 aligns across 7 bases. The CDR3 is made up of 15 amino acids. In germline, CDR1 is SGHNT, CDR2 YENEEA. The V gene end was trimmed by 1 base and the J gene end by 5 bases; junction bases not matched to a gene: 7. The CDR3, as DNA: TGTGCCAGCAGCTTAGGGCTAGGGGGCTTGGAGACCCAGTACTTC. Translated: CASSLGLGGLETQYF.

The rearrangement joins TRBV5-1 to TRBJ1-1; tentative D call: TRBD1 (6 bases). The CDR3 length is 15 residues. Germline lookup yields CDR1 SGHRS and CDR2 YFSETQ. V gave up 4 bases and J gave up 2 bases, with 15 bases separating them. The CDR3 sequence: CASSAGVGANTEAFF. DNA of the CDR3: TGCGCCAGCAGCGCGGGTGTGGGGGCCAACACTGAAGCTTTCTTT. Based on the CDR3 plus reference TRBV5-1 and TRBJ1-1, the full variable domain is KAGVTQTPRYLIKTRGQQVTLSCSPISGHRSVSWYQQTPGQGLQFLFEYFSETQRNKGNFPGRFSGRQFSNSRSEMNVSTLELGDSALYLCASSAGVGANTEAFFGQGTRLTVV.

The V gene is TRBV6-5, the J gene TRBJ1-6; D is possibly TRBD1 (5 bases). V was pared by 7 bases and J by 1 base, with 11 bases between. Germline CDR1 and CDR2: MNHEY and SVGAGI. The CDR3 extends over 15 amino acids. This CDR3 reads CASKGGVSYNSPLHF. CDR3 nucleotides: TGTGCCAGCAAAGGAGGGGTGTCCTATAATTCACCCCTCCACTTT.

This clone was picked up one time. The V and J genes are TRBV19 and TRBJ2-7, with TRBD2 as a possible D gene (6 bases). Trimming took off 0 bases at V and 9 bases at J, with 21 bases between the two ends. CDR1 is LNHDA and CDR2 is SQIVND in the germline V gene (reference sequence). The CDR3 runs to 16 residues. The CDR3 loop is CASSIEMRDAGLRQYF. CDR3 sequence (DNA): TGTGCCAGTAGTATAGAAATGAGAGACGCGGGGCTTCGGCAGTACTTC.

This chain joins TRBV2 and TRBJ1-2, with a tentative D call TRBD1 (5 bases). Germline lookup yields CDR1 SNHLY and CDR2 FYNNEI. V dropped 8 bases and J dropped 4 bases, with 11 bases sitting between them. CDR3 length: 12 amino acids. The CDR3 DNA reads as TGTGCCAGCGGGACTGTAGTCTATGGCTACACCTTC. It translates to CASGTVVYGYTF.

V gene TRBV27 combines with J gene TRBJ2-1; 7 bases are shared with TRBD1. Per the germline V gene, CDR1 is MNHEY and CDR2 is SMNVEV (reference sequence). The CDR3 sequence is 13 residues long. The junction had 3 bases not matched to a gene; V was cut back by 10 bases and J by 0 bases. CDR3 sequence (DNA): TGTGCCACACAGGGGATCTCCTACAATGAGCAGTTCTTC. Translation: CATQGISYNEQFF.

This chain uses TRBV2 with TRBJ2-1; TRBD2 matches 14 bases. This CDR3 spans 16 amino acids. J gave up 7 bases and V 6 bases, and 8 bases lay outside the gene matches. Germline V gives CDR1 SNHLY, CDR2 FYNNEI. The CDR3 DNA is TGTGCCAGCAGGAAAGGGACTAGCGGGAGTGGAAATGAGCAGTTCTTC. Its protein is CASRKGTSGSGNEQFF.

The V and J genes are TRBV25-1 and TRBJ2-5; tentatively, D is TRBD1 (5 bases). The ends were cut back, 5 bases at V and 2 bases at J, with 15 bases in the middle. CDR1 and CDR2 (germline): MGHDK, SYGVNS. This CDR3 has 15 amino acids. The CDR3 nucleotides are TGTGCCAGCAGTCCTCCCTATAGGGGACAAGAGACCCAGTACTTC. Residues: CASSPPYRGQETQYF.

The gene calls are TRBV19 and TRBJ2-7; 8 bases map to TRBD1. The CDR3 has 15 residues. Losses at the gene ends were 3 bases for V and 5 bases for J; bases not matched to a gene: 9. The germline gives CDR1 LNHDA, CDR2 SQIVND (reference sequence). The chain's CDR3 is CASSIGQGAGNEQYF. CDR3 sequence (DNA): TGTGCCAGTAGTATCGGGCAGGGGGCGGGGAACGAGCAGTACTTC. The full variable domain, completed using reference TRBV19 and TRBJ2-7, is DGGITQSPKYLFRKEGQNVTLSCEQNLNHDAMYWYRQDPGQGLRLIYYSQIVNDFQKGDIAEGYSVSREKKESFPLTVTSAQKNPTAFYLCASSIGQGAGNEQYFGPGTRLTVT.